This entry lists 2 T cell receptor beta chains sequenced from one sample in a study of cytomegalovirus exposure and HLA in healthy donors. The PCR made use of 60 Vbeta and 13 Jbeta primers. TCRdb's table, derived via immunoSEQ multiplex PCR, lists solely in-frame clones and lacks some. The table lists around 80,000 clones, approximately 78% of them singletons. Sequencing was carried out using PBMCs. The receptor set was obtained from a man aged 35 to 55 in good health and CMV-seronegative.

The rearrangement links TRBV5-1 to TRBJ2-5; D gene ambiguous. This CDR3 spans 13 amino acids. The V and J ends lost 1 base and 5 bases respectively, with 9 bases between them. Per germline, CDR1 SGHRS and CDR2 YFSETQ. The CDR3 loop reads CASSLTPRETQYF. DNA of the CDR3: TGCGCCAGCAGCTTGACCCCCCGGGAGACCCAGTACTTC.

The chain links TRBV5-8 to TRBJ1-2, with 9 bases fitting TRBD1. V lost 1 base to trimming and J lost 2 bases; unmatched junction nucleotides: 6. Germline-derived CDR1 and CDR2 are SGHTS and YDEGEE. The CDR3 runs to 16 residues. This CDR3 is CASSLLQGQGNYGYTF. In DNA, the CDR3 is TGTGCCAGCAGCTTGCTCCAGGGACAGGGAAACTATGGCTACACCTTC.